This TCR beta chain was captured in a study of shared clonotypes between healthy human individuals. Background on the study: The donor group consisted of two women and three men, aged 18 to 49. Study conclusions and caveats: Memory subsets generally showed smaller estimated richness than naive subsets did. Having only a few donors restricted how much genetic and exposure-history diversity was captured.

Division of CD4+ cells produced a CD45RA+ naive subset and a CD45RA-negative memory subset. In its sample, this clone was seen once. Its antigen remains unidentified. Only in-frame clones appear in the TCRdb table, and some are missing; sequencing was by immunoSEQ multiplex PCR. The sample carries around 980,000 clones, around three quarters recorded once. V was clipped by 0 bases and J by 2 bases; unmatched bases: 5. Germline V gene data show CDR1 as SGHRS and CDR2 as YFSETQ. CDR3 length equals 15 residues. This receptor was taken from a man aged 18-30 years in good health. Some clones in this sample may be carry-over from other donors' samples. Sequencing was carried out using memory CD4+ T cells from PBMCs. The subset was: CD45RA-negative fraction. The rearrangement links TRBV5-1 to TRBJ2-7, with 7 positions matching TRBD1. In DNA form, the CDR3 reads TGCGCCAGCAGCTTGGCCAGTACAGGGGCCTACGAGCAGTACTTC. It is translated as CASSLASTGAYEQYF.